The rows below give T cell receptor beta chains drawn from one sample of a study of OX40 agonist ivuxolimab in advanced cancers. Profiling relied on immunoSEQ multiplex PCR, and the TCRdb table lists in-frame clones only, not all of them. The data show around 83,000 clones, roughly 90% seen once. The material was CD4+ or CD8+ T cells sorted from blood, obtained in a trial of the OX40 agonist ivuxolimab. The receptors come from an adult with an advanced solid tumor such as melanoma, head and neck, liver or kidney cancer. Each CDR3 is given with its conserved first and last residue. A D gene is named only where the DNA matches it firmly. A row's size may be missing; if present it is once, few, many or a size class.

CDR3 protein	CDR3 DNA	J gene	clone size	V gene	D gene
CASSLVGGLGYGYTF	TGTGCCAGCAGCTTGGTAGGGGGCCTTGGCTATGGCTACACCTTC	TRBJ1-2	-	TRBV5-4	TRBD1
CSVGFDGRNEQFF	TGCAGCGTTGGCTTTGATGGGAGGAATGAGCAGTTCTTC	TRBJ2-1	-	TRBV29-1	-
CASSAMMGGEQFF	TGTGCCAGCAGCGCGATGATGGGGGGTGAGCAGTTCTTC	TRBJ2-1	-	TRBV7-9	-
CASSLLGTGADTQYF	TGTGCCAGCAGCTTACTCGGAACTGGTGCAGATACGCAGTATTTT	TRBJ2-3	-	TRBV11-2	-
CASSLVEGAQTSGRTFSYNEQFF	TGTGCCAGCAGTTTGGTGGAGGGGGCGCAAACTAGCGGGAGGACTTTTTCCTACAATGAGCAGTTCTTC	TRBJ2-1	-	TRBV28	TRBD2
CASSSRDAKDYGYTF	TGTGCCAGCAGCTCTAGAGACGCGAAGGACTATGGCTACACCTTC	TRBJ1-2	-	TRBV11-2	-
CASSLTLSATGELFF	TGCGCCAGCAGCTTGACCCTATCGGCCACCGGGGAGCTGTTTTTT	TRBJ2-2	-	TRBV5-1	-
CASRDRALYQPQHF	TGTGCCAGCAGGGACCGTGCATTGTATCAGCCCCAGCATTTT	TRBJ1-5	-	TRBV2	-
CASSPSGGMNTEAFF	TGTGCCAGCAGCCCCTCAGGGGGGATGAACACTGAAGCTTTCTTT	TRBJ1-1	once	TRBV7-2	TRBD1
CASINRAPGTEAFF	TGTGCCAGCATTAACAGGGCTCCGGGCACTGAAGCTTTCTTT	TRBJ1-1	-	TRBV6-6	-
CASSPGQVANTGELFF	TGTGCCAGCAGCCCGGGACAGGTCGCGAACACCGGGGAGCTGTTTTTT	TRBJ2-2	-	TRBV5-4	TRBD1
CATSASTGTYEQYF	TGTGCCACCAGCGCGTCGACAGGAACCTACGAGCAGTACTTC	TRBJ2-7	once	TRBV15	-
CASSLGQHTGELFF	TGCGCCAGCAGCTTGGGACAGCACACCGGGGAGCTGTTTTTT	TRBJ2-2	-	TRBV5-1	-
CATKEGAPSTGELFF	TGTGCCACGAAGGAGGGAGCCCCCAGCACCGGGGAGCTGTTTTTT	TRBJ2-2	-	TRBV2	-
CASREGVLRHEQYF	TGTGCCAGCAGAGAGGGAGTTTTGAGACACGAGCAGTACTTC	TRBJ2-7	-	TRBV6-1	-
CASSPTGLNEQYF	TGCGCCAGCAGCCCCACAGGGCTTAACGAGCAGTACTTC	TRBJ2-7	-	TRBV5-1	-
CASSAGTSTNEQFF	TGTGCCAGCAGCGCCGGGACTAGCACCAATGAGCAGTTCTTC	TRBJ2-1	once	TRBV7-2	TRBD2
CASSLGSGLKTYEQYF	TGTGCCAGCAGCTTAGGGTCGGGGCTAAAAACCTACGAGCAGTACTTC	TRBJ2-7	-	TRBV7-2	-
CASSLEGRGRGQPQHF	TGTGCCAGCAGCTTAGAGGGCAGGGGGAGAGGTCAGCCCCAGCATTTT	TRBJ1-5	-	TRBV7-2	TRBD1
CASSPGGSGSKETQYF	TGCGCCAGCAGCCCCGGGGGTAGCGGGAGCAAAGAGACCCAGTACTTC	TRBJ2-5	-	TRBV5-1	TRBD2
CASTNLAGSYEQYF	TGTGCCAGCACTAACCTAGCGGGCTCCTACGAGCAGTACTTC	TRBJ2-7	-	TRBV2	TRBD2
CASSPTLGSYEQYF	TGTGCCAGCTCACCAACTCTCGGTTCCTACGAGCAGTACTTC	TRBJ2-7	once	TRBV18	-
CASSLGQGGYTF	TGTGCCAGCAGTTTAGGGCAGGGAGGCTACACCTTC	TRBJ1-2	-	TRBV28	-
CASSPARGRYEQYF	TGTGCCAGCTCACCAGCCAGGGGTAGGTACGAGCAGTACTTC	TRBJ2-7	-	TRBV18	-
CASKVWGDEQYF	TGTGCCAGCAAGGTTTGGGGAGACGAGCAGTACTTC	TRBJ2-7	few	TRBV6-6	-
CASSGTEGNQPQHF	TGTGCCAGCAGTGGGACGGAGGGCAATCAGCCCCAGCATTTT	TRBJ1-5	-	TRBV28	-
CASSKQYEQFF	TGTGCCAGCAGTAAGCAATATGAGCAGTTCTTC	TRBJ2-1	-	TRBV28	-
CASSLNYGSTGELFF	TGTGCCAGCAGCTTAAACTACGGAAGTACCGGGGAGCTGTTTTTT	TRBJ2-2	-	TRBV7-2	-
CASSLQGKGQPQHF	TGTGCCAGCAGTTTACAGGGGAAGGGTCAGCCCCAGCATTTT	TRBJ1-5	-	TRBV27	-
CASSLQNTDTQYF	TGTGCCAGCAGCTTACAGAACACAGATACGCAGTATTTT	TRBJ2-3	once	TRBV11-3	-
CASSGGQGAETQYF	TGTGCCAGCAGTGGGGGGCAGGGTGCGGAGACCCAGTACTTC	TRBJ2-5	once	TRBV28	-
CASSFSSAQYF	TGTGCCAGCAGCTTCTCGTCGGCCCAGTACTTC	TRBJ2-5	-	TRBV7-2	-
CASRPTRGRSYEQYF	TGTGCCAGCAGACCCACCAGGGGGCGCTCCTACGAGCAGTACTTC	TRBJ2-7	-	TRBV11-2	TRBD1
CASSLHREAQPQHF	TGTGCCAGCAGCTTGCACAGGGAGGCTCAGCCCCAGCATTTT	TRBJ1-5	once	TRBV7-2	-
CSVEAQRGNTEAFF	TGCAGCGTTGAAGCGCAGCGAGGAAACACTGAAGCTTTCTTT	TRBJ1-1	-	TRBV29-1	-
CASSSTTNEKLFF	TGTGCCAGCAGCTCCACAACTAATGAAAAACTGTTTTTT	TRBJ1-4	-	TRBV7-9	-
CASRVTGYYGYTF	TGTGCCAGCAGGGTGACAGGGTATTATGGCTACACCTTC	TRBJ1-2	once	TRBV2	TRBD1
CASSFTDTDTQYF	TGTGCCAGCAGCTTTACTGACACAGATACGCAGTATTTT	TRBJ2-3	-	TRBV5-6	-
CASSLVGGRNEQYF	TGTGCCAGCAGCCTAGTTGGGGGGCGAAACGAGCAGTACTTC	TRBJ2-7	once	TRBV7-9	-
CASSENTGGVGNQPQHF	TGTGCCAGCAGTGAAAATACAGGGGGCGTGGGCAATCAGCCCCAGCATTTT	TRBJ1-5	once	TRBV25-1	TRBD1
CASSLGTSTDTQYF	TGTGCCAGCAGCTTGGGCACTAGCACAGATACGCAGTATTTT	TRBJ2-3	-	TRBV5-5	-
CASSLGRLAVSSYNEQFF	TGTGCCAGCAGCCTAGGAAGGCTAGCGGTGAGCTCCTACAATGAGCAGTTCTTC	TRBJ2-1	-	TRBV7-9	TRBD2
CASSPDRDHEQYF	TGTGCCAGCAGTCCGGACAGGGACCACGAGCAGTACTTC	TRBJ2-7	-	TRBV11-3	TRBD1
CASSLGAAMDEQYF	TGCGCCAGCAGCTTGGGGGCCGCAATGGACGAGCAGTACTTC	TRBJ2-7	-	TRBV5-1	-
CASSLGFQGNQPQHF	TGTGCCAGCAGCTTAGGATTCCAGGGCAATCAGCCCCAGCATTTT	TRBJ1-5	-	TRBV11-2	-
CASMRSGFSTQYF	TGTGCCAGCATGCGTTCAGGGTTTTCTACGCAGTATTTT	TRBJ2-3	-	TRBV6-1	-
CASSLGGQGRWFSGELFF	TGTGCCAGCAGCTTGGGTGGGCAGGGACGGTGGTTCTCCGGGGAGCTGTTTTTT	TRBJ2-2	-	TRBV5-6	-
CASSSAAGNTEAFF	TGTGCCAGCAGCTCAGCGGCGGGGAACACTGAAGCTTTCTTT	TRBJ1-1	-	TRBV5-5	-
CAISDNPQYEQYF	TGTGCCATCAGTGATAACCCGCAGTACGAGCAGTACTTC	TRBJ2-7	once	TRBV10-3	-
CASSSPGGLAGELFF	TGTGCCAGCAGCTCGCCGGGGGGATTAGCCGGGGAGCTGTTTTTT	TRBJ2-2	-	TRBV9	TRBD2
CASSLGTGHDEQYF	TGCGCCAGCAGCTTGGGGACAGGCCACGACGAGCAGTACTTC	TRBJ2-7	-	TRBV5-1	TRBD1
CASTHQDTGEQYF	TGCGCCAGCACCCACCAGGACACTGGGGAGCAGTACTTC	TRBJ2-7	once	TRBV10-2	-